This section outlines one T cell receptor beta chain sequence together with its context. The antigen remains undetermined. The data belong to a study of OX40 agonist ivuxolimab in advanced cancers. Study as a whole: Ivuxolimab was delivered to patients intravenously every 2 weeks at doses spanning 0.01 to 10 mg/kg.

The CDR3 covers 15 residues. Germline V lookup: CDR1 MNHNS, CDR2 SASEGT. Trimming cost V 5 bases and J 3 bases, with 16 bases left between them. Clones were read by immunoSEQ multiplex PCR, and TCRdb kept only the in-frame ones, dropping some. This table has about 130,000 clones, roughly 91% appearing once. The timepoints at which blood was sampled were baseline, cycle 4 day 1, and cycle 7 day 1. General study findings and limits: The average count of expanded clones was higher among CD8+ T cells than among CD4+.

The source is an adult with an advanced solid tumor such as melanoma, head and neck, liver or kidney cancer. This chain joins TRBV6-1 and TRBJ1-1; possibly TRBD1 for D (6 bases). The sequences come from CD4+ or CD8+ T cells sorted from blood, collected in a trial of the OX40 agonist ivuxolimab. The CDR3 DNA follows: TGTGCCAGCAGTACCTACAGGGTTGGGGACACTGAAGCTTTCTTT. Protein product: CASSTYRVGDTEAFF.